These T cell receptor beta chains were read from a single sample in a study of shared clonotypes between healthy human individuals. Using immunoSEQ multiplex PCR, the repertoire was profiled, and TCRdb retains in-frame clones only, with some absent. The profile shows about 2,100,000 clones, more than 85% of them singletons. The sample consisted of naive CD8+ T cells from PBMCs. These receptors all come from a man aged 18 to 29 in good health. Some clones in this sample may be carry-over from other donors' samples. CDR3s include the opening cysteine and the closing phenylalanine or tryptophan. A D gene is named only where the DNA matches it firmly. Rows may omit the clone size; those that give it use once, few, many or a size class.

CDR3aa,CDR3nt,j_gene,d_gene,abundance,v_gene
CASSPRLAPYEQYF,TGTGCCAGCAGCCCCCGACTGGCTCCCTACGAGCAGTACTTC,TRBJ2-7,-,-,TRBV9
CASSRIIGGPSYNEQFF,TGCGCCAGCAGCCGTATAATAGGGGGACCCTCCTACAATGAGCAGTTCTTC,TRBJ2-1,-,-,TRBV4-3
CASSPNRAGARDEQYF,TGTGCCAGCAGTCCCAACAGGGCCGGGGCTCGCGACGAGCAGTACTTC,TRBJ2-7,-,-,TRBV27
CASSLARDGAYEQYF,TGCGCCAGCAGCTTGGCCCGGGACGGTGCCTACGAGCAGTACTTC,TRBJ2-7,-,-,TRBV5-1
CASSLDTSGVSYEQYF,TGCGCCAGCAGCTTGGATACTAGCGGGGTCTCCTACGAGCAGTACTTC,TRBJ2-7,TRBD2,-,TRBV5-1
CASSFPGGLDGYTF,TGTGCCAGCAGCTTCCCTGGGGGGCTAGATGGCTACACCTTC,TRBJ1-2,-,-,TRBV7-9
CASSSRQEQETQYF,TGTGCCAGCAGTTCCAGGCAGGAACAAGAGACCCAGTACTTC,TRBJ2-5,-,-,TRBV28
CASSPPPGPAGEKLFF,TGTGCCAGCAGTCCACCCCCGGGTCCAGCGGGCGAAAAACTGTTTTTT,TRBJ1-4,-,-,TRBV28
CASSKVTSGLGYNEQFF,TGTGCCAGCAGTAAGGTGACTAGCGGATTAGGGTACAATGAGCAGTTCTTC,TRBJ2-1,TRBD2,-,TRBV27
CASSFSAGVYYNEQFF,TGTGCCAGCAGTTTTTCAGCGGGAGTGTATTACAATGAGCAGTTCTTC,TRBJ2-1,TRBD2,-,TRBV27
CASSPLPNQTGGYTEAFF,TGTGCCAGCAGCCCACTACCGAACCAGACAGGGGGCTACACTGAAGCTTTCTTT,TRBJ1-1,-,-,TRBV21-1
CASSPRQGGSPLHF,TGTGCCAGCAGCCCACGACAGGGTGGTTCACCCCTCCACTTT,TRBJ1-6,TRBD1,-,TRBV11-2
CASSERGVSYNEQFF,TGTGCCAGCAGTGAGCGGGGTGTGTCCTACAATGAGCAGTTCTTC,TRBJ2-1,-,-,TRBV6-1
CASSFLGASSYNEQFF,TGCGCCAGCAGTTTTCTCGGAGCGAGCTCCTACAATGAGCAGTTCTTC,TRBJ2-1,-,-,TRBV5-1
CASKDRLAGPGNEQFF,TGTGCCAGTAAGGACCGACTAGCGGGACCGGGAAATGAGCAGTTCTTC,TRBJ2-1,TRBD2,-,TRBV19
CASSPRTGNDDEQYF,TGTGCCAGCAGCCCGAGGACAGGGAATGACGACGAGCAGTACTTC,TRBJ2-7,TRBD1,-,TRBV7-8
CASSIGGNLRHEQYF,TGTGCCAGTAGTATCGGGGGGAATCTCCGACACGAGCAGTACTTC,TRBJ2-7,TRBD2,-,TRBV19
CASSPGLVEQFF,TGTGCCAGCAGTCCAGGGCTCGTTGAGCAGTTCTTC,TRBJ2-1,-,-,TRBV27
CASSLEGTSARDTQYF,TGTGCCAGCAGCTTGGAGGGGACTAGCGCACGAGATACGCAGTATTTT,TRBJ2-3,TRBD2,-,TRBV5-4
CASSLFGGYEQYF,TGTGCCAGCAGTTTATTTGGGGGGTACGAGCAGTACTTC,TRBJ2-7,-,-,TRBV27
CASSFSRDMSSYEQYF,TGTGCCAGCAGCTTCTCCCGGGACATGAGCTCCTACGAGCAGTACTTC,TRBJ2-7,-,few,TRBV7-9
CASSLAAYATDTQYF,TGTGCCAGCAGCTTAGCGGCCTATGCGACAGATACGCAGTATTTT,TRBJ2-3,-,-,TRBV7-9
CASKRTGSTEQFF,TGTGCCAGCAAGAGGACTGGCAGTACCGAGCAGTTCTTC,TRBJ2-1,-,-,TRBV28
CASSLGLAGQTGELFF,TGTGCCAGCAGCTTGGGACTAGCGGGACAAACCGGGGAGCTGTTTTTT,TRBJ2-2,TRBD2,once,TRBV5-4